Listed here is a single T cell receptor (beta chain). Its antigen is still unknown. The study drew the donors from its approximately 130-subject validation cohort, separate from the approximately 700-subject first cohort. This record belongs to a study of cytomegalovirus exposure and HLA in healthy donors. Study in general: The 120 or so validation repertoires and the roughly 670 first-cohort repertoires shared a platform, a later analysis reported.

The repertoire was sequenced with immunoSEQ multiplex PCR; TCRdb's copy has only in-frame clones and lacks some. In the table there are 100,000 or so clones, roughly 95% of which are singletons. Study-wide results and limits: Altogether, 160 or so TCR beta chains were recorded as cytomegalovirus-associated.

The V gene's germline CDR1 is SGHVS and CDR2 FQNEAQ. The trim removed 8 bases at V and 7 bases at J, leaving 12 bases unmatched. The CDR3 extends over 14 amino acids. Input material: PBMCs. The J gene is TRBJ2-7, the V gene TRBV7-8; 9 positions match TRBD2. The origin of this receptor is a woman aged 18-29 years in good health and CMV-seronegative. CDR3 coding DNA: TGTGCCAGCTCGACTAGCGGAACCTCTCGAGAGCAGTACTTC. It is translated as CASSTSGTSREQYF.